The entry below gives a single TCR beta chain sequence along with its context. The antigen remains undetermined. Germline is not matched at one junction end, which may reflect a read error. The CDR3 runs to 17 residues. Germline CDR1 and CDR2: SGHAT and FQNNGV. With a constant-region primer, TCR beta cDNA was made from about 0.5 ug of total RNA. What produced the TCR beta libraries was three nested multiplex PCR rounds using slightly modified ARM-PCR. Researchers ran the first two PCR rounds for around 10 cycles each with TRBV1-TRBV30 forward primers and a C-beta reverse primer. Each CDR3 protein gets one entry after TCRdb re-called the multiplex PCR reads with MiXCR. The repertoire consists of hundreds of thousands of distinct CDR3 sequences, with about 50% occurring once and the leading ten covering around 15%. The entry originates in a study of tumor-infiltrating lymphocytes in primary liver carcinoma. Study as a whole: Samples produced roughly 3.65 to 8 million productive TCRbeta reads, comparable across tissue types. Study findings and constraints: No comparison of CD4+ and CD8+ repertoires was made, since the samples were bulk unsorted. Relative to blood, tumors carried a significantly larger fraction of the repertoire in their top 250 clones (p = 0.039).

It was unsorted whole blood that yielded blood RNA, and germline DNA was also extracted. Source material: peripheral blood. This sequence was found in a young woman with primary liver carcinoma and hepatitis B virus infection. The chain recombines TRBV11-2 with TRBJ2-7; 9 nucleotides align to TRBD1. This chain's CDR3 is CASSPYTWTGASCEQYF. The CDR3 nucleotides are TGTGCCAGCAGCCCCTACACCTGGACAGGGGCCTCCTGCGAGCAGTACTTC.